The T cell receptor beta chain under discussion was sequenced for a study of regulatory T cells in long-lasting Graves disease. Whole-study results and caveats: Graves' patients with persistent disease showed TCR diversity lower than patients newly diagnosed. The number of shared public clonotypes was higher in persistent patients (approximately 3,000) than new patients (over 900).

To make TCR beta libraries, researchers used iRepertoire HTBI primers and Arm-PCR of CDR3 regions. TCRdb recomputed calls from the multiplex PCR reads with MiXCR, one row per CDR3 protein. This table holds around 460,000 distinct CDR3 sequences, about 22% found once. Time point: persistent/refractory GD, antithyroid drugs over 5 years with positive TRAb. RNA isolated from PBMCs was used to make the TCR library. The CDR3 contains 15 residues. Trimming took 1 base from V and 4 from J, leaving 14 bases between them. CDR1 is SGHRS, CDR2 YFSETQ, per germline. Of note for this clonotype: As yet, its antigen is unknown.

The material was peripheral blood mononuclear cells (PBMCs), obtained when the disease was refractory, from a patient treated with antithyroid drugs. The V gene is TRBV5-1, the J gene TRBJ1-1; unclear D gene. This clonotype originated in a female donor with Graves disease. CDR3 loop: CASSLRGGEGTEAFF. Written as DNA, the CDR3 is TGCGCCAGCAGCTTGCGTGGCGGAGAAGGCACTGAAGCTTTCTTT.